The 31 T cell receptor beta chains below all came from one sample that was sequenced in a study of radiotherapy plus CTLA-4 blockade in lung cancer. Assay used: immunoSEQ multiplex PCR; TCRdb lists only in-frame clones, some missing. The table records some 70,000 clones, around 79% of them present only once. The starting material was peripheral blood, obtained from a patient treated with radiotherapy plus ipilimumab. These receptors originate from a human donor with non-small cell lung cancer who had a complete response to radiotherapy plus ipilimumab.

About this clone itself: Other DNA sequences in the sample encode the same CDR3. The V call is TRBV30, the J call TRBJ1-2, with TRBD1 as a possible D gene (5 bases). Between the trimmed V and J ends, which lost 3 bases and 8 bases, there was a span of 7 bases. The CDR3 loop spans 10 amino acids. The germline V gene has CDR1 GTSNPN and CDR2 SVGIG (reference sequence). In DNA form, the CDR3 reads TGTGCCTGGAGGAGGGGAGGCTACACCTTC. It specifies CAWRRGGYTF.

This clone has a single count. The J gene is TRBJ1-5, the V gene TRBV18, with 8 bases matching TRBD1. The CDR3 is made up of 14 amino acids. Germline CDR1 is KGHSH and CDR2 is LQKENI. The junction had 5 bases not matched to a gene; V was cut back by 3 bases and J by 7 bases. DNA of the CDR3: TGTGCCAGCTCACCCGAGACAGGGGTCCAGCCCCAGCATTTT. It translates to CASSPETGVQPQHF.

The rearrangement uses TRBV7-2 and TRBJ1-1; unclear D gene. V gave up 5 bases and J gave up 0 bases, with 7 bases separating them. The V gene's germline CDR1 is SGHTA and CDR2 FQGNSA. The CDR3 has 13 amino acids. CDR3 sequence reads: CASSPRVNTEAFF. CDR3 nucleotide sequence: TGTGCCAGCAGCCCACGGGTGAACACTGAAGCTTTCTTT.

This chain joins TRBV2 and TRBJ2-5, with D unresolved. V dropped 3 bases and J dropped 5 bases, with 10 bases sitting between them. Germline values: CDR1 SNHLY, CDR2 FYNNEI. The CDR3 is 13 residues long. CDR3: CASSDSPAETQYF. Written as DNA, the CDR3 is TGTGCCAGCAGTGACTCCCCGGCGGAGACCCAGTACTTC.

The rearrangement links TRBV27 to TRBJ1-2, with 7 nucleotides matching TRBD1. Looked up from germline, CDR1 is MNHEY and CDR2 is SMNVEV (reference sequence). The CDR3 length is 13 residues. J lost 8 bases, V lost 6 bases, and 9 bases had no gene match. The chain's CDR3 is CASSRNTGDGYTF. CDR3 DNA sequence: TGTGCCAGCAGCCGAAATACAGGGGACGGCTACACCTTC.

The chain employs TRBV7-2 and TRBJ1-4, with TRBD1 matching over 7 bases. The CDR3 loop spans 16 amino acids. The V segment lost 4 bases and the J segment 4 bases; nucleotides outside the gene matches: 9. Germline V gives CDR1 SGHTA, CDR2 FQGNSA. The DNA of the CDR3 is TGTGCCAGCAGCTCCCAGACAGGGATCATTAATGAAAAACTGTTTTTT. Translation gives CASSSQTGIINEKLFF.

This clone showed up just a few times. This chain connects TRBV7-2 to TRBJ2-7; TRBD2 matches at 9 bases. Looked up from germline, CDR1 is SGHTA and CDR2 is FQGNSA. The V segment lost 5 bases and the J segment 2 bases; nucleotides outside the gene matches: 4. The CDR3 is 14 amino acids. The CDR3 DNA is TGTGCCAGCAGCGTCACTAGCGGGCCCTACGAGCAGTACGTC. Amino acids: CASSVTSGPYEQYV.

This clone showed up just a few times. The V and J genes are TRBV11-3 and TRBJ2-1; 7 bases agree with TRBD1. V trimming: 1 base; J trimming: 0 bases; junction bases outside the gene matches: 9. Germline-derived CDR1 and CDR2 are SGHNT and YENEEA. CDR3 length: 18 residues. The CDR3 DNA is TGTGCCAGCAGCTTAGTCTTTTTCAGGGGGAGCTCCTACAATGAGCAGTTCTTC. Protein: CASSLVFFRGSSYNEQFF. Drawing the rest from reference TRBV11-3 and TRBJ2-1, the complete variable domain is EAGVVQSPRYKIIEKKQPVAFWCNPISGHNTLYWYLQNLGQGPELLIRYENEEAVDDSQLPKDRFSAERLKGVDSTLKIQPAELGDSAVYLCASSLVFFRGSSYNEQFFGPGTRLTVL.

The chain joins TRBV30 to TRBJ2-7, with 9 bases that match TRBD2. The CDR3 sequence is 15 residues long. The junction had 17 bases not matched to a gene; V was cut back by 5 bases and J by 9 bases. CDR1 is GTSNPN and CDR2 is SVGIG in the germline V gene (reference sequence). CDR3 nucleotide sequence: TGTGCCTGGGATCCCGAGGTAGCGGGAGTCCTGAGGCAGTACGTC. Translated, it gives CAWDPEVAGVLRQYV.

The genes are TRBV5-1 and TRBJ2-3; D call uncertain. The V and J ends lost 0 bases and 3 bases respectively, with 8 bases between them. This CDR3 region has 14 residues. CDR1 is SGHRS, CDR2 YFSETQ, per germline. CDR3 nucleotide sequence: TGCGCCAGCAGCTTGGCCGTGGGGACAGATACGCAGTATTTT. Translation: CASSLAVGTDTQYF. The variable domain in full, with the rest retrieved from reference TRBV5-1 and TRBJ2-3, is KAGVTQTPRYLIKTRGQQVTLSCSPISGHRSVSWYQQTPGQGLQFLFEYFSETQRNKGNFPGRFSGRQFSNSRSEMNVSTLELGDSALYLCASSLAVGTDTQYFGPGTRLTVL.

This chain connects TRBV7-6 to TRBJ2-2; D may correspond to TRBD1 or TRBD2 (6 bases each). V dropped 2 bases and J dropped 0 bases, with 13 bases sitting between them. Germline V gene sequence: CDR1 SGHVS, CDR2 FNYEAQ. CDR3 size: 17 residues. CDR3: CASSLTSGAANTGELFF. DNA for the CDR3: TGTGCCAGCAGCTTAACGTCGGGGGCAGCGAACACCGGGGAGCTGTTTTTT. Drawing the rest from reference TRBV7-6 and TRBJ2-2, the complete variable domain is GAGVSQSPRYKVTKRGQDVALRCDPISGHVSLYWYRQALGQGPEFLTYFNYEAQQDKSGLPNDRFSAERPEGSISTLTIQRTEQRDSAMYRCASSLTSGAANTGELFFGEGSRLTVL.

This clone was counted only a few times. This rearrangement joins TRBV7-9 to TRBJ2-5; tentatively, D is TRBD2 (5 bases). The CDR3 is 14 residues long. The ends were cut back, 6 bases at V and 5 bases at J, with 16 bases in the middle. Germline CDR1 SEHNR, CDR2 FQNEAQ (reference sequence). The CDR3 coding sequence is TGTGCCAGCAGACCGGAGGAGGTTGGGGAGACCCAGTACTTC. Translated, it gives CASRPEEVGETQYF.

V gene TRBV4-3 combines with J gene TRBJ2-7; D uncertain. Trimming took off 0 bases at V and 6 bases at J, with 21 bases between the two ends. Germline CDR1 reads LGHNA; CDR2 reads YSLEER. The CDR3 spans 17 residues. CDR3: CASSQDFSGRVPVEQYF. For the CDR3, the DNA is TGCGCCAGCAGCCAAGATTTTTCCGGACGGGTCCCAGTCGAGCAGTACTTC.

This clone has only a few counts. The CDR3 DNA reads TGCGCCAGTACCGAGGGACAGGGGCGAGGAATTCAGTACTTC. Amino acids: CASTEGQGRGIQYF. J is TRBJ2-4 and V is TRBV5-1; 10 nucleotides agree with TRBD1. In germline, CDR1 is SGHRS, CDR2 YFSETQ. The CDR3 has 14 amino acids. V lost 8 bases to trimming and J lost 10 bases; unmatched junction nucleotides: 12. The full variable domain, rest sourced from reference TRBV5-1 and TRBJ2-4, is KAGVTQTPRYLIKTRGQQVTLSCSPISGHRSVSWYQQTPGQGLQFLFEYFSETQRNKGNFPGRFSGRQFSNSRSEMNVSTLELGDSALYLCASTEGQGRGIQYFGAGTRLSVL.

This clone was detected only a few times. V gene TRBV9 combines with J gene TRBJ1-2, with D perhaps TRBD1 (5 bases). Deletions cut 0 bases from V and 0 bases from J, with 21 bases between. Germline CDR1 and CDR2: SGDLS and YYNGEE. The CDR3 covers 19 residues. In DNA form, the CDR3 reads TGTGCCAGCAGCGTAGATTACATAAGCTACCGGGGGTCTAACTATGGCTACACCTTC. The encoded protein is CASSVDYISYRGSNYGYTF.

In this sample, this clone turned up once. This chain links TRBV12-5 with TRBJ1-1; D may be TRBD1 (6 bases). Germline values: CDR1 LGHNT, CDR2 FRNRAP. Trimming removed 6 bases at V and 0 bases at J, with 20 bases between. The CDR3 is made up of 17 amino acids. CDR3 sequence (DNA): TGTGCTAGTGGCCTTGGGCAGGGGACTTATATGAACACTGAAGCTTTCTTT. This gives the protein CASGLGQGTYMNTEAFF.

This chain links TRBV7-9 with TRBJ1-5, with D possibly matching TRBD1 (5 bases). The CDR3 runs to 15 residues. V shed 5 bases and J shed 4 bases, with 15 bases lying between them. Germline loops: CDR1 SEHNR, CDR2 FQNEAQ (reference sequence). The CDR3 region has the DNA TGTGCCAGCAGCACTAGCCGGGACCCTAATCAGCCCCAGCATTTT. Translation gives CASSTSRDPNQPQHF.

With respect to this clone: The same CDR3 also results from other DNA sequences found in this sample. This CDR3 reads CASSYSSNQPQHF. CDR3 nucleotides: TGTGCCAGCAGTTACTCGAGCAATCAGCCCCAGCATTTT. The gene calls are TRBV6-5 and TRBJ1-5; D is uncertain. V was trimmed by 0 bases and J by 1 base, leaving 1 base between them. The length of the CDR3 is 13 residues. Germline assignment: CDR1 MNHEY and CDR2 SVGAGI.

This clone showed up just once. V gene TRBV29-1 combines with J gene TRBJ1-2; TRBD1 matches at 7 bases. The germline V gene encodes CDR1 SQVTM and CDR2 ANQGSEA. The ends lost 7 bases at V and 3 bases at J; junction bases unmatched: 8. The CDR3 runs 13 residues. CDR3: CSAPGGVDYGYTF. CDR3 sequence (DNA): TGCAGCGCCCCAGGGGGTGTGGACTATGGCTACACCTTC.

V usage is TRBV12-5 and J usage is TRBJ2-4; D remains unclear. The CDR3 extends over 12 amino acids. Trimming shortened V by 1 base and J by 15 bases, and 13 bases separated the two germline ends. CDR1 and CDR2 from the germline V gene are LGHNT and FRNRAP. CDR3 nucleotide sequence: TGTGCTAGTGGTTTGGAGGGTGGACCCATGTACTTC. As protein: CASGLEGGPMYF.

The chain recombines TRBV10-1 with TRBJ2-1; D possibly corresponds to TRBD2 (7 bases). Trimming stripped 8 bases from V and 8 bases from J, with 13 bases between. This CDR3 comprises 12 residues. Germline CDR1 and CDR2: WNHNN and SYGVQD (reference sequence). DNA for the CDR3: TGCGCCAGCTCCAGGGGAGGGGATGAGCAGTTCTTC. The encoded protein is CASSRGGDEQFF.

The gene calls are TRBV29-1 and TRBJ1-1, with 8 bases fitting TRBD1. Germline CDR1 and CDR2: SQVTM and ANQGSEA. V gave up 1 base and J gave up 3 bases; unmatched junction bases: 4. This CDR3 is 14 amino acids long. The CDR3 here is CSVEVQGGDTEAFF. DNA for the CDR3: TGCAGCGTTGAAGTACAGGGGGGGGACACTGAAGCTTTCTTT.

This clone came up once. The chain has TRBV5-4 and TRBJ2-3, with 8 bases that match TRBD2. V trimming: 4 bases; J trimming: 5 bases; junction bases outside the gene matches: 12. The CDR3 has 16 amino acids. Germline V lookup: CDR1 SGHNT, CDR2 YYREEE (reference sequence). As DNA, the CDR3 is TGTGCCAGCAGCCTCGGTGGGAGCGGGGGTAAAGATACGCAGTATTTT. The encoded protein is CASSLGGSGGKDTQYF.

This clone has just a few counts. This chain joins TRBV6-4 and TRBJ2-2, with D uncertain. CDR3 length: 14 residues. V dropped 0 bases and J dropped 3 bases, with 5 bases sitting between them. Germline V gene data show CDR1 as MRHNA and CDR2 as SNTAGT. CDR3 region: CASSDSSDTGELFF. The CDR3 DNA reads TGTGCCAGCAGTGACTCGAGCGACACCGGGGAGCTGTTTTTT.

Points on this clone: One end of the junction varies from germline; a read error may be responsible. The CDR3 DNA sequence: TGCTCTTTGGGGCACCAGGGGACCCAGTACTTC. It codes for CSLGHQGTQYF. V is TRBV30 and J is TRBJ2-5; tentatively, D is TRBD1 (5 bases). Germline V gene sequence: CDR1 GTSNPN, CDR2 SVGIG (reference sequence). The length of the CDR3 is 11 residues.

CDR3 residues: CASSDGSAYNEQFF. CDR3 coding DNA: TGTGCCAGCAGTGACGGGTCGGCCTACAATGAGCAGTTCTTC. The chain uses TRBV2 and TRBJ2-1; D remains ambiguous. CDR1 and CDR2 from the germline V gene are SNHLY and FYNNEI. This CDR3 has 14 amino acids. V lost 3 bases and J 2 bases, leaving 8 bases between the germline ends.

This clone was seen only a few times. V usage is TRBV2 and J usage is TRBJ2-5; 7 bases map to TRBD2. CDR1 is SNHLY, CDR2 FYNNEI, per germline. The CDR3 runs 14 residues. The V and J ends lost 8 bases and 1 base, in that order; junction bases with no gene match: 7. CDR3 amino acids: CASSGGPSQETQYF. Here the CDR3 DNA reads TGTGCCAGCTCGGGGGGACCCAGCCAAGAGACCCAGTACTTC.

The chain recombines TRBV7-2 with TRBJ2-1, with TRBD1 as a possible D gene (6 bases). V was clipped by 2 bases and J by 7 bases, with 15 bases between them. Germline V gene lookup returns CDR1 SGHTA and CDR2 FQGNSA. The CDR3 has 15 residues. The CDR3 DNA is TGTGCCAGCAGCTTAAATTTGGCTAGGGGGAATGAGCAGTTCTTC. Amino acid sequence: CASSLNLARGNEQFF.

V usage is TRBV25-1 and J usage is TRBJ2-4; TRBD1 matches at 9 bases. V dropped 4 bases and J dropped 6; count of bases not matched to a gene: 7. The CDR3 is made up of 15 amino acids. Germline lookup yields CDR1 MGHDK and CDR2 SYGVNS. The CDR3 is CASSALTGGLNIQYF. The CDR3 nucleotides read TGTGCCAGCAGTGCCTTGACAGGGGGGCTAAACATTCAGTACTTC.

DNA for the CDR3: TGTGCCAGTAGTATAGAAGGACGGACTGAAGCTTTCTTT. Its protein is CASSIEGRTEAFF. The rearrangement uses TRBV19 and TRBJ1-1; D remains unclear. CDR1 and CDR2 (germline): LNHDA, SQIVND (reference sequence). V was cut by 0 bases and J by 5 bases, with 7 bases left in between. This CDR3 has 13 amino acids.

This clone occurred once. The chain combines TRBV6-1 with TRBJ2-7, with D possibly being TRBD1 (5 bases). This CDR3 is built from 13 residues. Germline CDR1 MNHNS, CDR2 SASEGT. V was shortened by 5 bases and J by 4 bases, with 12 bases between the two germline ends. Written as DNA, the CDR3 is TGTGCCAGCAGTCCAGGAGACAGTTACGAGCAGTACGTC. Translation gives CASSPGDSYEQYV.